One and the same sample provided the 10 T cell receptor beta chains below, sequenced in a study. TCRdb reprocessed the 5' RACE reads via MiXCR and lists one record per CDR3 protein. The sample holds approximately 11,000 distinct CDR3 sequences, 40% to 55% seen once. The sample comprised tumor-infiltrating naive CD4+ T cells sorted from the breast tumor. Subset specified: naive CD4+ T cells, CD4+CD45RA+CD25-. The receptors shown here come from a female donor with breast cancer.

This clonotype was recorded a few times. The genes are TRBV24-1 and TRBJ2-1, with TRBD2 identical over 12 bases. The CDR3 loop spans 16 amino acids. With 4 bases clipped from V and 9 bases from J, the junction kept 9 bases outside the gene matches. From germline, CDR1 is KGHDR and CDR2 SFDVKD. The CDR3 bases are TGTGCCACCAGTGACCCTAGCGGGAGGGCCCAAAGTGAGCAGTTCTTC. Its protein is CATSDPSGRAQSEQFF.

The chain recombines TRBV12-3 or TRBV12-4 with TRBJ1-1, with 7 bases aligning to TRBD1. The J segment lost 5 bases and the V segment lost 6 bases, leaving 6 bases of the junction unmatched. The CDR3 is 13 residues long. CDR3 coding DNA: TGTGCCAGCAGATTGACAGGGAGAACTGAAGCTTTCTTT. Amino acid sequence: CASRLTGRTEAFF.

The chain has TRBV12-3 or TRBV12-4 and TRBJ1-2, with 12 bases identical to TRBD1. The CDR3 covers 14 residues. After removal of 6 bases from V and 8 bases from J, the junction contained 7 bases not matched to a gene. CDR3 sequence: CASRASGTGGGYTF. CDR3 nucleotides: TGTGCCAGCAGAGCTTCCGGGACAGGGGGCGGCTACACCTTC.

A remark on this clonotype: The CDR3 does not end in the conserved phenylalanine or tryptophan, so this is likely a read error. V is TRBV7-3 and J is TRBJ1-1; maybe TRBD1 (5 bases). Germline V CDR1 and CDR2: SGHTA, FQGTGA. Trimming shortened V by 0 bases and J by 2 bases, and 10 bases separated the two germline ends. This CDR3 is 15 amino acids long. The CDR3 is CASSLTYGGNTEAFL. The CDR3 DNA reads TGTGCCAGCAGCTTAACGTACGGGGGAAACACTGAAGCTTTCCTT.

This clonotype occurred a few times. The chain is built from TRBV5-1 and TRBJ2-2; D is uncertain. In germline, CDR1 is SGHRS, CDR2 YFSETQ. The ends were cut back, 3 bases at V and 2 bases at J, with 8 bases in the middle. The CDR3 length is 14 residues. This CDR3 is CASSSGENTGELFF. In nucleotides, the CDR3 is TGCGCCAGCAGCTCTGGGGAAAACACCGGGGAGCTGTTTTTT.

This clonotype was found a few times. This rearrangement joins TRBV29-1 to TRBJ1-2, with TRBD1 as a possible D gene (5 bases). Germline CDR1 reads SQVTM; CDR2 reads ANQGSEA. CDR3 length: 12 residues. Trimming shortened V by 3 bases and J by 8 bases, and 13 bases separated the two germline ends. CDR3 sequence reads: CSVDPTGGGYTF. For the CDR3, the DNA is TGCAGCGTTGATCCTACAGGTGGCGGCTACACCTTC.

The chain carries TRBV30 and TRBJ2-7, with D tentatively TRBD2 (6 bases). Deletions cut 0 bases from V and 0 bases from J, with 12 bases between. Germline loops: CDR1 GTSNPN, CDR2 SVGIG (reference sequence). This CDR3 spans 15 amino acids. The CDR3 here is CAWSVAGGRSYEQYV. Written as DNA, the CDR3 is TGTGCCTGGAGTGTCGCCGGGGGTCGCTCCTACGAGCAGTACGTC.

The chain joins TRBV7-2 to TRBJ2-1; 9 bases are shared with TRBD2. The CDR3 covers 15 residues. The J segment lost 6 bases and the V segment lost 5 bases, leaving 8 bases of the junction unmatched. In germline, CDR1 is SGHTA, CDR2 FQGNSA. The CDR3 loop is CASSLSGSQSNEQFF. The CDR3 nucleotides are TGTGCCAGCAGCCTTAGCGGGAGCCAGTCCAATGAGCAGTTCTTC. The complete variable domain, with remaining parts taken from reference TRBV7-2 and TRBJ2-1, reads GAGVSQSPSNKVTEKGKDVELRCDPISGHTALYWYRQSLGQGLEFLIYFQGNSAPDKSGLPSDRFSAERTGGSVSTLTIQRTQQEDSAVYLCASSLSGSQSNEQFFGPGTRLTVL.

This clonotype is classed as large. The chain employs TRBV12-2 and TRBJ2-7. TRBV12-2 is reported as a pseudogene. The CDR3 length is 14 residues. The CDR3 spells CAIRASGQLRGQYV. Written as DNA, the CDR3 is TGTGCAATTCGGGCCAGTGGCCAACTACGAGGGCAGTACGTC.

The chain couples TRBV6-6 to TRBJ2-2; 7 positions agree with TRBD1. Germline trimming cut 6 bases from V and 4 bases from J; bases unmatched to any gene: 5. Germline V CDR1 and CDR2: MNHNY, SVGAGI (reference sequence). This CDR3 contains 14 residues. The CDR3: CASSPDRVTGELFF. The CDR3 DNA reads as TGTGCCAGCAGCCCCGACAGGGTCACCGGGGAGCTGTTTTTT.